Following are 10 T cell receptor beta chains from one sample sequenced in a study of pediatric ulcerative colitis. Here immunoSEQ multiplex PCR was the method, and the copy in TCRdb shows in-frame clones only, minus some. This table has tens of thousands of clones, 85% to 90% appearing once. The sequenced material came from blood. These receptors came from a boy younger than 18 with severe ulcerative colitis.

V is TRBV7-2 and J is TRBJ2-7, with 8 bases identical to TRBD2. Trimming cost V 1 base and J 0 bases; bases outside gene matches: 2. CDR1 and CDR2 from the germline V gene are SGHTA and FQGNSA. CDR3 length: 15 amino acids. CDR3 loop: CASSLEAGGSYEQYF. DNA for the CDR3: TGTGCCAGCAGCTTAGAGGCGGGGGGCTCCTACGAGCAGTACTTC. The full variable domain, in which reference TRBV7-2 and TRBJ2-7 provide the parts outside the CDR3, is GAGVSQSPSNKVTEKGKDVELRCDPISGHTALYWYRQSLGQGLEFLIYFQGNSAPDKSGLPSDRFSAERTGGSVSTLTIQRTQQEDSAVYLCASSLEAGGSYEQYFGPGTRLTVT.

The chain recombines TRBV19 with TRBJ1-1; D call uncertain. The germline gives CDR1 LNHDA, CDR2 SQIVND (reference sequence). The CDR3 length is 13 residues. V was clipped by 5 bases and J by 6 bases, with 13 bases between them. The CDR3 DNA sequence: TGTGCCAGTAGTTTTGGGGTGGGCGCTGAAGCTTTCTTT. Its protein is CASSFGVGAEAFF.

The V and J genes are TRBV30 and TRBJ1-1; perhaps TRBD1 as D (5 bases). The germline gives CDR1 GTSNPN, CDR2 SVGIG (reference sequence). V lost 1 base, J lost 10 bases, and 10 bases lay in between. This CDR3 region has 11 residues. DNA for the CDR3: TGTGCCTGGAGTGGGAGGGGAGTAGCTTTCTTT. Amino acid sequence: CAWSGRGVAFF.

The V and J genes are TRBV6-1 and TRBJ2-2, with 7 bases lining up with TRBD2. Losses at the gene ends were 7 bases for V and 2 bases for J; bases not matched to a gene: 7. Germline assignment: CDR1 MNHNS and CDR2 SASEGT. The CDR3 contains 15 residues. Here the CDR3 reads CASIQLAANTGELFF. CDR3 coding DNA: TGTGCCAGCATTCAGCTAGCGGCAAACACCGGGGAGCTGTTTTTT.

The V call is TRBV6-5, the J call TRBJ1-1; 7 bases line up with TRBD1. J lost 0 bases, V lost 2 bases, and 6 bases had no gene match. Germline loops: CDR1 MNHEY, CDR2 SVGAGI. This CDR3 comprises 16 residues. CDR3 nucleotide sequence: TGTGCCAGCAGTTACGGTCGGACAGGAATGAACACTGAAGCTTTCTTT. Its protein is CASSYGRTGMNTEAFF.

The V and J genes are TRBV7-8 and TRBJ1-4; D is perhaps TRBD1 (5 bases). The CDR3 is 16 amino acids. The germline V gene has CDR1 SGHVS and CDR2 FQNEAQ. Trimming removed 5 bases from V and 6 bases from J, with 19 bases in between. The CDR3 DNA is TGTGCCAGCAGCGGCCACCGGGACCAGGATTATGAAAAACTGTTTTTT. Its protein product is CASSGHRDQDYEKLFF.

The chain has TRBV6-6 and TRBJ1-1; D call uncertain. Trimming pared 10 bases from V and 11 bases from J, leaving 14 bases between. The CDR3 loop spans 10 amino acids. The germline V gene has CDR1 MNHNY and CDR2 SVGAGI (reference sequence). The CDR3 region is CATEGGAAFF. For the CDR3, the DNA is TGTGCCACCGAGGGTGGCGCGGCTTTCTTT.

This clone has a single count. This chain uses TRBV18 with TRBJ2-1; the D gene is possibly TRBD1 (6 bases). This CDR3 has 12 amino acids. Germline V gives CDR1 KGHSH, CDR2 LQKENI. V was pared by 6 bases and J by 7 bases, with 10 bases between. The CDR3 region has the DNA TGTGCCAGCTCGCAACAGGGAAATGAGCAGTTCTTC. Protein product: CASSQQGNEQFF.

Here the CDR3 reads CASSLSGSWEQYF. CDR3 DNA sequence: TGTGCCAGCAGCTTGAGCGGGAGTTGGGAGCAGTACTTC. This sequence joins TRBV11-1 and TRBJ2-7; TRBD2 aligns across 8 bases. This CDR3 contains 13 residues. The germline CDR1 and CDR2 sequences are SGHAT and FQDESV (reference sequence). V shed 3 bases and J 7 bases; nucleotides not matched to a gene: 5.

The chain carries TRBV25-1 and TRBJ2-7; 8 positions agree with TRBD2. V shed 0 bases and J 2 bases; nucleotides not matched to a gene: 9. Germline lookup yields CDR1 MGHDK and CDR2 SYGVNS. The CDR3 is 17 amino acids. CDR3 sequence reads: CASSEYKRGSGAYEQYF. The CDR3 coding sequence is TGTGCCAGCAGTGAATATAAGAGGGGTAGCGGGGCCTACGAGCAGTACTTC.